These T cell receptor beta chains were read from a single sample in a study of T-cell reconstitution after alpha-beta-depleted transplantation in children. TCRdb fed the PCR reads into MiXCR, producing one record per CDR3 protein. Among 200,000 to 250,000 distinct CDR3 sequences, 9.7% were seen once, and the ten largest hold around 5%. The sequencing here drew on PBMCs from the stem cell graft donor, taken from the stem cell graft. The origin of the receptors is a human donor who donated a stem cell graft to a child with SCID. CDR3s include the opening cysteine and the closing phenylalanine or tryptophan. The D gene is left open where the match is weak. The listing skips clone size in some rows; elsewhere it reads once, few, many or a size class.

CDR3nt: TGCAGTGCAATAGCGGGGGGAATTGAGATTGAGCAGTTCTTC; CDR3aa: CSAIAGGIEIEQFF; d_gene: TRBD2; abundance: many; len: 14; v_gene: TRBV20-1; j_gene: TRBJ2-1
CDR3nt: TGTGCCAGCTCACCACCGGGCACTGACCGACAAGAGACCCAGTACTTC; CDR3aa: CASSPPGTDRQETQYF; d_gene: NA; abundance: NA; len: 16; v_gene: TRBV18; j_gene: TRBJ2-5
CDR3nt: TGTGCCAGCAGGGAAATTAAGACAGTTGGCTACACCTTC; CDR3aa: CASREIKTVGYTF; d_gene: NA; abundance: many; len: 13; v_gene: TRBV6-1; j_gene: TRBJ1-2
CDR3nt: TGTGCCAGCAGTCGGGCCTACGAGCGGTACTTC; CDR3aa: CASSRAYERYF; d_gene: NA; abundance: NA; len: 11; v_gene: TRBV6-2/TRBV6-3; j_gene: TRBJ2-7
CDR3nt: TGTGCCAGCAGCGGATCCCGGACAGATAGAGACATTGAAGCGTTCTTT; CDR3aa: CASSGSRTDRDIEAFF; d_gene: NA; abundance: NA; len: 16; v_gene: TRBV9; j_gene: TRBJ1-1
CDR3nt: TGTGCCAGCAGCTTGTTGGAGGATTTTAACACTGAAGCTTTCTTT; CDR3aa: CASSLLEDFNTEAFF; d_gene: NA; abundance: many; len: 15; v_gene: TRBV5-6; j_gene: TRBJ1-1
CDR3nt: TGCGCCAGCAGCACGACAGGGGCGGTCGGGGAGCTGTTTTTT; CDR3aa: CASSTTGAVGELFF; d_gene: TRBD1; abundance: NA; len: 14; v_gene: TRBV5-1; j_gene: TRBJ2-2
CDR3nt: TGCGCCAGCAGCTTGTCAGCCGCCTCTGGAAACACCATATATTTT; CDR3aa: CASSLSAASGNTIYF; d_gene: NA; abundance: many; len: 15; v_gene: TRBV5-1; j_gene: TRBJ1-3
CDR3nt: TGCGCCAGCAGCTTGAGTCGGGGGAATGAGCAGTTCTTC; CDR3aa: CASSLSRGNEQFF; d_gene: NA; abundance: NA; len: 13; v_gene: TRBV5-1; j_gene: TRBJ2-1
CDR3nt: TGTGCCAGCAGTTTCTGGGACAGGGGGGATCAGCCCCAGCATTTT; CDR3aa: CASSFWDRGDQPQHF; d_gene: TRBD1; abundance: many; len: 15; v_gene: TRBV12-3/TRBV12-4; j_gene: TRBJ1-5
CDR3nt: TGTGCCAGCAGCTTAGCGCTGGGGGTGAGGGACACTGAAGCTTTCTTT; CDR3aa: CASSLALGVRDTEAFF; d_gene: NA; abundance: many; len: 16; v_gene: TRBV7-8; j_gene: TRBJ1-1
CDR3nt: TGTGCCAGTAGTACAGGGAGCTGGGGCTACACCTTC; CDR3aa: CASSTGSWGYTF; d_gene: NA; abundance: many; len: 12; v_gene: TRBV19; j_gene: TRBJ1-2
CDR3nt: TGTGCCAGCAGTTACTCGGGGCTAGTCAGGAATGAGCAGTTCTTC; CDR3aa: CASSYSGLVRNEQFF; d_gene: NA; abundance: NA; len: 15; v_gene: TRBV6-2/TRBV6-3; j_gene: TRBJ2-1
CDR3nt: TGCAGCGTCGCGTCGACAGGGGGGTGGGGGTATGGCTACACCTTC; CDR3aa: CSVASTGGWGYGYTF; d_gene: TRBD1; abundance: many; len: 15; v_gene: TRBV29-1; j_gene: TRBJ1-2
CDR3nt: TGTGCCAGCAGCGTAGGGGGATATACCTACAATGAGCAGTTCTTC; CDR3aa: CASSVGGYTYNEQFF; d_gene: NA; abundance: many; len: 15; v_gene: TRBV9; j_gene: TRBJ2-1
CDR3nt: TGCGCCAGCAGCCAAGTGTCGGACAGGGGGCGTTTCTTCTATGGCTACACCTTC; CDR3aa: CASSQVSDRGRFFYGYTF; d_gene: TRBD1; abundance: many; len: 18; v_gene: TRBV4-1; j_gene: TRBJ1-2
CDR3nt: TGCGCCAGCAGCCCTCTGACTAGCGGGGGGGAAGGCTCCTACAATGAGCAGTTCTTC; CDR3aa: CASSPLTSGGEGSYNEQFF; d_gene: TRBD2; abundance: NA; len: 19; v_gene: TRBV4-3; j_gene: TRBJ2-1
CDR3nt: TGTGCCAGCAGCCATGGTAGCGGGGGAGAGCAGTTCTTC; CDR3aa: CASSHGSGGEQFF; d_gene: TRBD2; abundance: NA; len: 13; v_gene: TRBV14; j_gene: TRBJ2-1
CDR3nt: TGCGCCAGCAGCTTGGCTACGACAGGGGCCCCGAACACTGAAGCTTTCTTT; CDR3aa: CASSLATTGAPNTEAFF; d_gene: TRBD1; abundance: many; len: 17; v_gene: TRBV5-1; j_gene: TRBJ1-1
CDR3nt: TGTGCCAGCTCACCGGCGAAGAACACTGAAGCTTTCTTT; CDR3aa: CASSPAKNTEAFF; d_gene: NA; abundance: many; len: 13; v_gene: TRBV18; j_gene: TRBJ1-1
CDR3nt: TGTGCCAGCAGTATGTGGTCTAGCGTGGATACGCAGTATTTT; CDR3aa: CASSMWSSVDTQYF; d_gene: NA; abundance: NA; len: 14; v_gene: TRBV7-2; j_gene: TRBJ2-3
CDR3nt: TGTGCCAGCAGCTTATTGGGGTTTGGTGGTGAGCAGTTCTTC; CDR3aa: CASSLLGFGGEQFF; d_gene: NA; abundance: NA; len: 14; v_gene: TRBV7-9; j_gene: TRBJ2-1
CDR3nt: TGTGCCAGCAGCCAGACCTTCGGGGGGGCGCCGAACACCGGGGAGCTGTTTTTT; CDR3aa: CASSQTFGGAPNTGELFF; d_gene: TRBD2; abundance: many; len: 18; v_gene: TRBV9; j_gene: TRBJ2-2
CDR3nt: TGTGCCAGCAGTTTTTTCGGGACAGGGTATCAGCCCCAGCATTTT; CDR3aa: CASSFFGTGYQPQHF; d_gene: TRBD1; abundance: many; len: 15; v_gene: TRBV12-3/TRBV12-4; j_gene: TRBJ1-5
CDR3nt: TGCGCCAGCAGCCAGGATGGACAGAGGAACACTGAAGCTTTCTTT; CDR3aa: CASSQDGQRNTEAFF; d_gene: NA; abundance: NA; len: 15; v_gene: TRBV4-3; j_gene: TRBJ1-1
CDR3nt: TGTGCCAGCAGTTTGGTGGCTGTAGCTTTCTTT; CDR3aa: CASSLVAVAFF; d_gene: NA; abundance: many; len: 11; v_gene: TRBV12-3/TRBV12-4; j_gene: TRBJ1-1
CDR3nt: TGCGCCAGCAGCCGGGACGACATGTCCTACGAGCAGTACTTC; CDR3aa: CASSRDDMSYEQYF; d_gene: NA; abundance: many; len: 14; v_gene: TRBV5-1; j_gene: TRBJ2-7
CDR3nt: TGTGCCAGCAGTTCGACACAGGAGCAGTTCTTC; CDR3aa: CASSSTQEQFF; d_gene: NA; abundance: many; len: 11; v_gene: TRBV12-3/TRBV12-4; j_gene: TRBJ2-1
CDR3nt: TGTGCCAGCAGCTTAGATATCGATGGCTACACCTTC; CDR3aa: CASSLDIDGYTF; d_gene: NA; abundance: NA; len: 12; v_gene: TRBV7-4; j_gene: TRBJ1-2
CDR3nt: TGCGCCAGCCGGGGGGGCCGGGATACGCAGTATTTT; CDR3aa: CASRGGRDTQYF; d_gene: TRBD2; abundance: many; len: 12; v_gene: TRBV5-1; j_gene: TRBJ2-3
CDR3nt: TGTGCCAGCAGAAAGGACAGGGCGTTTAGCAATCAGCCCCAGCATTTT; CDR3aa: CASRKDRAFSNQPQHF; d_gene: TRBD1; abundance: NA; len: 16; v_gene: TRBV28; j_gene: TRBJ1-5
CDR3nt: TGCAGCGTGCAGAAGACAGGAAACTATGGCTACACCTTC; CDR3aa: CSVQKTGNYGYTF; d_gene: NA; abundance: NA; len: 13; v_gene: TRBV29-1; j_gene: TRBJ1-2